The 10 T cell receptor beta chains presented below share a single source sample, sequenced in a study of blood T cells in healthy people across ages. Primed by a sample-barcoded 5' primer and a J-beta primer mix, a second PCR proceeded for roughly 6 to 12 cycles. TCRdb recomputed calls from the 5' RACE reads with MiXCR, one row per CDR3 protein. Of hundreds of thousands of distinct CDR3 sequences in the sample, around 45% were seen once. Sequenced sample: blood. The receptors were gathered from a woman in her sixties in good health.

The chain couples TRBV7-3 to TRBJ2-5, with TRBD1 matching 9 bases. V shed 5 bases, J shed 11 bases, and the junction held 9 bases outside the gene matches. The CDR3 totals 13 residues. Germline-derived CDR1 and CDR2 are SGHTA and FQGTGA. CDR3 residues: CASSPTGGNEQYF. The CDR3 DNA is TGTGCCAGCAGCCCCACAGGGGGCAATGAGCAGTACTTC.

CDR3 residues: CAWSHGVNTEAFF. The DNA of the CDR3 is TGTGCCTGGAGTCACGGGGTTAACACTGAAGCTTTCTTT. This chain links TRBV30 with TRBJ1-1; D is unclear. Per the germline V gene, CDR1 is GTSNPN and CDR2 is SVGIG (reference sequence). The CDR3 is 13 residues long. V was cut by 2 bases and J by 2 bases, with 9 bases left in between.

This clonotype turned up a few times. The CDR3 DNA sequence: TGTGCCAGCAGCCCACGGACCCGCCGCACAGATACGCAGTATTTT. Translating gives CASSPRTRRTDTQYF. The V and J genes are TRBV28 and TRBJ2-3; D call uncertain. Per germline, CDR1 MDHEN and CDR2 SYDVKM. V lost 6 bases and J lost 1, with 14 bases in between. This CDR3 comprises 15 residues.

The CDR3 sequence: CASTGTGDGAHYGYTF. The CDR3 DNA reads as TGTGCCAGCACGGGGACAGGGGATGGGGCGCACTATGGCTACACCTTC. V usage is TRBV6-6 and J usage is TRBJ1-2; 10 bases map to TRBD1. V trimming: 7 bases; J trimming: 3 bases; junction bases outside the gene matches: 11. CDR1 and CDR2 from the germline V gene are MNHNY and SVGAGI (reference sequence). CDR3 size: 16 residues.

This clonotype was detected only a few times. The chain employs TRBV10-3 and TRBJ2-5; D gene uncertain. CDR1 is ENHRY, CDR2 SYGVKD, per germline. This CDR3 is built from 14 residues. The V end lost 3 bases, the J end lost 3 bases, and 11 bases lay between the germline ends. The CDR3 loop is CAISEALAKETQYF. CDR3 sequence (DNA): TGTGCCATCAGTGAAGCTTTGGCAAAAGAGACCCAGTACTTC.

Concerning this clonotype itself: One junction end does not reproduce the germline sequence, and a read error may be involved. The rearrangement links TRBV5-1 to TRBJ2-5; D is unresolved. The CDR3 extends over 13 amino acids. Germline CDR1 SGHRS, CDR2 YFSETQ. Here the CDR3 reads CAGSFDGEETQYF. The CDR3 DNA follows: TGCGCCGGCAGCTTCGACGGCGAAGAGACCCAGTACTTC.

This clonotype was picked up a small number of times. The chain joins TRBV24-1 to TRBJ1-2; unclear D gene. Per germline, CDR1 KGHDR and CDR2 SFDVKD. The CDR3 extends over 15 amino acids. The V end lost 4 bases, the J end lost 4 bases, and 15 bases lay between the germline ends. Here the CDR3 reads CATSEGPGSSYGYTF. Here the CDR3 DNA reads TGTGCCACCAGTGAAGGGCCGGGTTCCTCCTATGGCTACACCTTC.

V usage is TRBV18 and J usage is TRBJ2-3; 14 bases are shared with TRBD2. Germline V gene lookup returns CDR1 KGHSH and CDR2 LQKENI. V shed 0 bases and J 3 bases; nucleotides not matched to a gene: 2. The CDR3 contains 17 residues. The CDR3 bases are TGTGCCAGCTCACCACCGGGACTAGCGGGAGTAACAGATACGCAGTATTTT. Its translation is CASSPPGLAGVTDTQYF.

The chain employs TRBV2 and TRBJ2-1; D uncertain. The CDR3 sequence is 10 residues long. Germline CDR1 is SNHLY and CDR2 is FYNNEI. Trimming removed 7 bases at V and 6 bases at J, with 4 bases between. CDR3: CASNGNEQFF. CDR3 nucleotides: TGTGCCAGCAATGGCAATGAGCAGTTCTTC.

This clonotype came up a few times. The rearrangement joins TRBV7-9 to TRBJ2-7, with D perhaps TRBD1 or TRBD2 (5 bases each). Germline CDR1 is SEHNR and CDR2 is FQNEAQ (reference sequence). V was clipped by 3 bases and J by 5 bases, with 17 bases between them. CDR3 size: 15 residues. The DNA for the CDR3 is TGTGCCAGCAGCTTTCCCAGGACGGGGACCGACGAGCAGTACTTC. Its protein product is CASSFPRTGTDEQYF.